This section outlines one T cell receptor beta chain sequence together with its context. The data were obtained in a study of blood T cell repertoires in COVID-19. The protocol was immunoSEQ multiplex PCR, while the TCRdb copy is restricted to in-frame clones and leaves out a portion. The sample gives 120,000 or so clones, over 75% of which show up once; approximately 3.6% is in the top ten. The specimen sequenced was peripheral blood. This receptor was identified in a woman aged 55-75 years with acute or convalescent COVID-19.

In nucleotides, the CDR3 is TGCGCCAGCGGACGACTAGCGGGAGAAGGGGAGCTGTTTTTT. This translates into CASGRLAGEGELFF. The V and J genes are TRBV5-1 and TRBJ2-2, with TRBD2 matching over 12 bases. With 7 bases clipped from V and 8 bases from J, the junction kept 6 bases outside the gene matches. Germline CDR1 SGHRS, CDR2 YFSETQ. The CDR3 has 14 amino acids. Combining the CDR3 with reference TRBV5-1 and TRBJ2-2 gives the whole variable domain KAGVTQTPRYLIKTRGQQVTLSCSPISGHRSVSWYQQTPGQGLQFLFEYFSETQRNKGNFPGRFSGRQFSNSRSEMNVSTLELGDSALYLCASGRLAGEGELFFGEGSRLTVL.